These 18 T cell receptor beta chains were sequenced from one sample in a study of blood T cell repertoires in COVID-19. Some clones are missing from TCRdb's copy, which holds only in-frame ones; the method was immunoSEQ multiplex PCR. This table has tens of thousands of clones, less than 85% appearing once. Specimen: peripheral blood. The receptors were gathered from a woman aged 50 to 60 with active or convalescent COVID-19.

The chain is built from TRBV5-4 and TRBJ2-3; 13 positions match TRBD2. After removal of 4 bases from V and 5 bases from J, the junction contained 10 bases not matched to a gene. CDR1 is SGHNT, CDR2 YYREEE, per germline (reference sequence). The CDR3 has 17 residues. CDR3 region: CASSTPGLAGLGDTQYF. The DNA for the CDR3 is TGTGCCAGCAGCACCCCGGGACTAGCGGGACTTGGAGATACGCAGTATTTT. Full variable domain (outside the CDR3, taken from reference TRBV5-4 and TRBJ2-3): ETGVTQSPTHLIKTRGQQVTLRCSSQSGHNTVSWYQQALGQGPQFIFQYYREEENGRGNFPPRFSGLQFPNYSSELNVNALELDDSALYLCASSTPGLAGLGDTQYFGPGTRLTVL.

The V call is TRBV5-1, the J call TRBJ2-7; 9 nucleotides match TRBD1. The V gene end was trimmed by 2 bases and the J gene end by 2 bases; junction bases not matched to a gene: 2. Germline lookup yields CDR1 SGHRS and CDR2 YFSETQ. The CDR3 is 14 residues long. CDR3 loop: CASSFGTGTYEQYF. The CDR3 nucleotides read TGCGCCAGCAGCTTCGGGACAGGGACCTACGAGCAGTACTTC.

This clone was detected ten times or more. CDR3 nucleotide sequence: TGTGCCAGCAGCTTAAGCCCGGTGTCGGAGACCCAGTACTTC. Translating it yields CASSLSPVSETQYF. V usage is TRBV11-3 and J usage is TRBJ2-5, with D unclear. CDR1 and CDR2 (germline): SGHNT, YENEEA. V was pared by 2 bases and J by 5 bases, with 12 bases between. The CDR3 contains 14 residues. Complete variable domain (other parts from reference TRBV11-3 and TRBJ2-5): EAGVVQSPRYKIIEKKQPVAFWCNPISGHNTLYWYLQNLGQGPELLIRYENEEAVDDSQLPKDRFSAERLKGVDSTLKIQPAELGDSAVYLCASSLSPVSETQYFGPGTRLLVL.

A single count supports this clone. The chain employs TRBV7-2 and TRBJ2-1; 7 nucleotides align to TRBD2. The CDR3 has 14 residues. Germline lookup yields CDR1 SGHTA and CDR2 FQGNSA. The V and J ends lost 10 bases and 3 bases, in that order; junction bases with no gene match: 9. DNA for the CDR3: TGTGCCACCTCGGGCGGGGGAATCTACAATGAGCAGTTCTTC. Translating gives CATSGGGIYNEQFF.

The rearrangement links TRBV3-1 (or the pseudogene TRBV3-2) to TRBJ2-1; TRBD2 matches at 8 bases. Germline V gene sequence: CDR1 LGHDT, CDR2 YNNKEL (reference sequence). The CDR3 runs 18 residues. J gave up 7 bases and V 0 bases, and 14 bases lay outside the gene matches. CDR3 residues: CASSQDWGGGGRRNEQFF. The CDR3 DNA reads as TGTGCCAGCAGCCAAGATTGGGGGGGAGGCGGGAGGCGGAATGAGCAGTTCTTC.

This chain uses TRBV30 with TRBJ1-1; a weak D match, TRBD1 (5 bases). Between the trimmed V and J ends, which lost 2 bases and 4 bases, there was a span of 14 bases. The germline V gene has CDR1 GTSNPN and CDR2 SVGIG (reference sequence). This CDR3 is 14 amino acids long. The CDR3 here is CAWSRPGGGTEAFF. The CDR3 bases are TGTGCCTGGAGTCGCCCGGGGGGAGGCACTGAAGCTTTCTTT. Complete variable domain (other parts from reference TRBV30 and TRBJ1-1): SQTIHQWPATLVQPVGSPLSLECTVEGTSNPNLYWYRQAAGRGLQLLFYSVGIGQISSEVPQNLSASRPQDRQFILSSKKLLLSDSGFYLCAWSRPGGGTEAFFGQGTRLTVV.

The gene calls are TRBV19 and TRBJ2-5, with 11 bases aligning to TRBD2. The V gene end was trimmed by 9 bases and the J gene end by 2 bases; junction bases not matched to a gene: 11. The germline gives CDR1 LNHDA, CDR2 SQIVND (reference sequence). This CDR3 is built from 16 residues. CDR3 coding DNA: TGTGCCAGCACCTATAGCGGGAGGGCCTTTCAAGAGACCCAGTACTTC. It encodes CASTYSGRAFQETQYF.

This clone appeared a few times. The rearrangement joins TRBV5-6 to TRBJ2-7, with 7 bases identical to TRBD1. Germline CDR1 SGHDT, CDR2 YYEEEE. The CDR3 totals 14 residues. Trimming removed 4 bases from V and 2 bases from J; junction bases left unmatched: 6. The CDR3 loop is CASSPRDSPYEQYF. For the CDR3, the DNA is TGTGCCAGCAGCCCCCGGGACAGTCCCTACGAGCAGTACTTC. Together with reference TRBV5-6 and TRBJ2-7, the CDR3 gives the full variable domain: DAGVTQSPTHLIKTRGQQVTLRCSPKSGHDTVSWYQQALGQGPQFIFQYYEEEERQRGNFPDRFSGHQFPNYSSELNVNALLLGDSALYLCASSPRDSPYEQYFGPGTRLTVT.

The gene calls are TRBV11-2 and TRBJ2-7, with D unresolved. Germline lookup yields CDR1 SGHAT and CDR2 FQNNGV. The CDR3 extends over 11 amino acids. Trimming took 4 bases from V and 6 from J, leaving 7 bases between them. DNA for the CDR3: TGTGCCAGCAGCTCCGGTGCCGAGCAGTACTTC. Translation: CASSSGAEQYF. Based on the CDR3 plus reference TRBV11-2 and TRBJ2-7, the full variable domain is EAGVAQSPRYKIIEKRQSVAFWCNPISGHATLYWYQQILGQGPKLLIQFQNNGVVDDSQLPKDRFSAERLKGVDSTLKIQPAKLEDSAVYLCASSSGAEQYFGPGTRLTVT.

The chain combines TRBV4-1 with TRBJ2-7; TRBD2 aligns across 12 bases. Looked up from germline, CDR1 is MGHRA and CDR2 is YSYEKL. This CDR3 spans 17 amino acids. The junction had 7 bases not matched to a gene; V was cut back by 0 bases and J by 4 bases. In DNA form, the CDR3 reads TGCGCCAGCAGCCAAGACACGGCTAGCGGGAGGGGATACGAGCAGTACTTC. Its protein product is CASSQDTASGRGYEQYF.

The genes are TRBV29-1 and TRBJ2-7; maybe TRBD2 (6 bases). Trimming removed 0 bases from V and 3 bases from J, with 12 bases in between. Germline V gives CDR1 SQVTM, CDR2 ANQGSEA. This CDR3 is built from 14 residues. The CDR3 loop reads CSVEDRRLGYEQYF. CDR3 in DNA: TGCAGCGTTGAAGATCGGAGACTAGGCTACGAGCAGTACTTC.

Only one count was recorded for this clone. This chain uses TRBV6-6 with TRBJ2-5; a possible D gene is TRBD2 (6 bases). Per germline, CDR1 MNHNY and CDR2 SVGAGI (reference sequence). V was pared by 6 bases and J by 5 bases, with 13 bases between. The CDR3 has 13 amino acids. For the CDR3, the DNA is TGTGCCAGCAGCCCTATTGCGGGGGAGACCCAGTACTTC. Amino acids: CASSPIAGETQYF.

This rearrangement joins TRBV3-1 (or the pseudogene TRBV3-2) to TRBJ2-7, with D possibly being TRBD1 (6 bases). Germline V gives CDR1 LGHDT, CDR2 YNNKEL (reference sequence). V shed 3 bases and J shed 6 bases, with 21 bases lying between them. The CDR3 length is 16 residues. The CDR3 DNA reads as TGTGCCAGCAGCCAGGGATGGGCAGGGGCGTCGGGCGAGCAGTACTTC. It yields the protein CASSQGWAGASGEQYF.

The CDR3 spells CASSFTQAIYSNQPQHF. The CDR3 DNA sequence: TGTGCCAGCAGTTTCACGCAGGCGATATATAGCAATCAGCCCCAGCATTTT. The chain employs TRBV28 and TRBJ1-5; the D is unclear. Germline V gene sequence: CDR1 MDHEN, CDR2 SYDVKM. The V and J ends lost 3 bases and 0 bases respectively, with 15 bases between them. This CDR3 contains 17 residues.

V is TRBV11-2 and J is TRBJ2-5, with TRBD2 as a possible D gene (5 bases). Germline V gene sequence: CDR1 SGHAT, CDR2 FQNNGV. V lost 4 bases and J lost 4, with 10 bases in between. The CDR3 sequence is 13 residues long. DNA of the CDR3: TGTGCCAGCAGCTCTACTAGATCAGAGACCCAGTACTTC. Translation: CASSSTRSETQYF.

The V call is TRBV5-1, the J call TRBJ1-4, with D possibly being TRBD1 (6 bases). The germline CDR1 and CDR2 sequences are SGHRS and YFSETQ. The CDR3 loop spans 15 amino acids. V shed 4 bases and J shed 5 bases, with 15 bases lying between them. The CDR3 reads CASSETDRLNEKLFF. CDR3 DNA sequence: TGCGCCAGCAGCGAAACCGACAGGTTGAATGAAAAACTGTTTTTT.

The V call is TRBV6-6, the J call TRBJ2-5; D is possibly TRBD1 (5 bases). Germline V lookup: CDR1 MNHNY, CDR2 SVGAGI (reference sequence). V was pared by 7 bases and J by 3 bases, with 12 bases between. The length of the CDR3 is 13 residues. CDR3 bases: TGTGCCAGCACTCAGCGCAGGGAAGAGACCCAGTACTTC. Its protein product is CASTQRREETQYF.

V is TRBV6-2 or TRBV6-3 and J is TRBJ1-1, with 7 bases identical to TRBD1. J gave up 1 base and V 6 bases, and 8 bases lay outside the gene matches. Germline-derived CDR1 and CDR2 are MNHEY and SVGEGT. The CDR3 loop spans 15 amino acids. CDR3 sequence reads: CASSKAGTANTEAFF. The CDR3 nucleotides are TGTGCCAGCAGCAAGGCCGGGACAGCGAACACTGAAGCTTTCTTT.